The clone carrying this T cell receptor delta chain was detected a few times. The antigen remains undetermined. RNA was extracted from the cells and then reverse transcribed. Pooled V-gene forward primers with one constant-region reverse primer generated the CDR3 amplicons by multiplex PCR. TCRdb re-called clones from the multiplex PCR reads via CATT. The sample lists some 23,000 delta-chain clones, less than 30% occurring once. This specimen comes from a study of Vδ1+ human thymocytes. Study-wide findings and caveats: Bulk repertoire data may be misinterpreted because of unexpected Vdelta2 sequences. Despite high sort purity, about 20% of thymic T cell receptor delta sequences were Vdelta2. Thymic TRG and TRD repertoires appeared highly polyclonal.

Germline CDR1 is TSWWSYY and CDR2 is QGS. V dropped 4 bases and J dropped 2; count of bases not matched to a gene: 7. The CDR3 spans 15 residues. This TCR was recovered from a boy under three years old who had congenital heart surgery. V gene TRDV1 combines with J gene TRDJ1; 7 bases match TRDD3. Sequencing was performed on Vdelta1+ gamma-delta thymocytes from the thymus. Subset given: FACS-sorted CD3+ TCRalphabeta- TCRVdelta1+ TCRVdelta2- thymocytes. The DNA of the CDR3 is TGTGCTCTTGGGGGCCGGTGGGGGAATACCGATAAACTCATCTTT. This encodes CALGGRWGNTDKLIF.